The rows below give T cell receptor beta chains drawn from one sample of a study of shared clonotypes between healthy human individuals. The table came from immunoSEQ multiplex PCR; TCRdb's copy has only in-frame clones and leaves some out. Of about 2 million clones listed, over 85% were seen once; the top ten hold about 0.13%. The sequencing sample was made of naive CD4+ T cells sorted from blood. Receptors originate from a man aged 18 to 30 in good health. The CDR3 runs from the conserved cysteine through the conserved F or W. A D gene is named only where the DNA matches it firmly.

TRBJ2-5 | TRBV5-1 | NA | CASSSMTGEETQYF | TGCGCCAGCAGCTCCATGACCGGGGAAGAGACCCAGTACTTC
TRBJ1-3 | TRBV2 | NA | CASSTGLASGNTIYF | TGTGCCAGCAGTACAGGGTTAGCGTCTGGAAACACCATATATTTT
TRBJ2-1 | TRBV11-2 | TRBD2 | CASSLTSGYNEQFF | TGTGCCAGCAGCTTAACTAGCGGCTACAATGAGCAGTTCTTC
TRBJ2-1 | TRBV5-1 | TRBD2 | CASKTSGGINEQFF | TGCGCCAGCAAAACTAGCGGAGGAATTAATGAGCAGTTCTTC
TRBJ1-5 | TRBV28 | NA | CASSLRFGSNQPQHF | TGTGCCAGCAGTTTAAGGTTCGGTAGCAATCAGCCCCAGCATTTT
TRBJ2-7 | TRBV5-6 | TRBD2 | CASSSEGLAGVREQYF | TGTGCCAGCAGCTCCGAGGGACTAGCGGGAGTGCGGGAGCAGTACTTC
TRBJ2-5 | TRBV6-6 | NA | CASSTLETQYF | TGTGCCAGCAGTACCCTAGAGACCCAGTACTTC
TRBJ2-7 | TRBV5-1 | NA | CASSPQDRTYEQYF | TGCGCCAGCAGCCCCCAGGACAGAACCTACGAGCAGTACTTC
TRBJ1-6 | TRBV7-8 | NA | CASSPDSYPNSPLHF | TGTGCCAGCAGCCCCGACAGCTATCCCAATTCACCCCTCCACTTT
TRBJ2-1 | TRBV11-2 | NA | CASTLSPAGSGLEQFF | TGTGCCAGCACCCTGTCCCCGGCGGGAAGCGGGCTTGAGCAGTTCTTC
TRBJ2-2 | TRBV7-9 | TRBD1 | CASSTGTATKAGELFF | TGTGCCAGCAGCACGGGGACAGCGACGAAAGCCGGGGAGCTGTTTTTT
TRBJ2-5 | TRBV9 | NA | CASSTSGVGETQYF | TGTGCCAGCAGCACCTCGGGGGTTGGGGAGACCCAGTACTTC
TRBJ2-7 | TRBV20-1 | TRBD2 | CSAGLGSEQYF | TGCAGTGCTGGACTAGGTTCCGAGCAGTACTTC